What follows are 28 T cell receptor beta chains derived from one specimen sequenced in a study of T cells in Graves' hyperthyroidism and ophthalmopathy. TCR beta CDR3 regions were amplified from RNA. Carried out on the TCR CDR3, a first-round RT-PCR used the HTBI primer set. One entry per CDR3 protein, called by TCRdb with MiXCR from the multiplex PCR reads. The sample lists about 620,000 distinct CDR3 sequences; around 15% were seen once. The material sequenced was blood. These TCRs come from a woman under 40 with Graves' hyperthyroidism.

This clonotype has more than one count but fewer than ten. J is TRBJ1-5 and V is TRBV20-1; 7 bases are shared with TRBD1. This CDR3 spans 15 amino acids. The J segment lost 0 bases and the V segment lost 1 base, leaving 3 bases of the junction unmatched. CDR1 DFQATT and CDR2 SNEGSKA come from the germline V gene (reference sequence). The CDR3: CSARAGGNSNQPQHF. For the CDR3, the DNA is TGCAGTGCTAGAGCAGGGGGTAATAGCAATCAGCCCCAGCATTTT.

V and J are TRBV7-9 and TRBJ2-3; D perhaps matches TRBD2 (6 bases). Germline lookup yields CDR1 SEHNR and CDR2 FQNEAQ (reference sequence). This CDR3 is 15 amino acids long. Trimming took off 3 bases at V and 0 bases at J, with 10 bases between the two ends. The CDR3 DNA follows: TGTGCCAGCAGCTTGGTTCTAGCGAGCACAGATACGCAGTATTTT. This gives the protein CASSLVLASTDTQYF.

The gene calls are TRBV29-1 and TRBJ2-3; 11 bases are a match to TRBD2. The CDR3 totals 21 residues. V was clipped by 3 bases and J by 6 bases; unmatched bases: 26. From germline, CDR1 is SQVTM and CDR2 ANQGSEA. Here the CDR3 reads CSVDTGRRKTSGSWFLDTQYF. The CDR3 DNA follows: TGCAGCGTTGATACTGGCAGAAGAAAAACTAGCGGGAGTTGGTTTTTGGATACGCAGTATTTT.

This clonotype was detected a few times. The gene calls are TRBV7-2 and TRBJ1-5; D perhaps matches TRBD1 (5 bases). CDR3 length: 15 amino acids. The V gene lost 2 bases and the J gene lost 2 bases, with 10 bases spanning the gap. The germline CDR1 and CDR2 sequences are SGHTA and FQGNSA. The chain's CDR3 is CASSLQGVGNQPQHF. The CDR3, as DNA: TGTGCCAGCAGCTTACAGGGCGTTGGCAATCAGCCCCAGCATTTT. Complete variable domain (other parts from reference TRBV7-2 and TRBJ1-5): GAGVSQSPSNKVTEKGKDVELRCDPISGHTALYWYRQSLGQGLEFLIYFQGNSAPDKSGLPSDRFSAERTGGSVSTLTIQRTQQEDSAVYLCASSLQGVGNQPQHFGDGTRLSIL.

The genes are TRBV30 and TRBJ1-5; D gene ambiguous. CDR3 length: 13 amino acids. CDR1 GTSNPN and CDR2 SVGIG come from the germline V gene (reference sequence). The V gene lost 0 bases and the J gene lost 6 bases, with 9 bases spanning the gap. CDR3 DNA sequence: TGTGCCTGGAGTGTAGGAGGTACTCAGCCCCAGCATTTT. Translation gives CAWSVGGTQPQHF.

The V gene is TRBV7-3, the J gene TRBJ2-1; TRBD2 matches at 7 bases. The CDR3 loop spans 17 amino acids. CDR1 is SGHTA, CDR2 FQGTGA, per germline. Losses at the gene ends were 5 bases for V and 4 bases for J; bases not matched to a gene: 14. CDR3 in amino acids: CASSLTTPGLQYNEQFF. The CDR3 DNA follows: TGTGCCAGCAGCCTTACAACGCCGGGACTACAGTACAATGAGCAGTTCTTC.

Only a few counts were recorded for this clonotype. The rearrangement uses TRBV4-2 and TRBJ1-1; D uncertain. V lost 0 bases to trimming and J lost 6 bases, with 11 bases between them. The CDR3 has 14 residues. The germline V gene encodes CDR1 LGHNA and CDR2 YNFKEQ. The CDR3 DNA is TGTGCCAGCAGCCAAGAGGGAGCCTCCGCTGAAGCTTTCTTT. Protein sequence: CASSQEGASAEAFF.

The chain uses TRBV10-2 and TRBJ1-1; D is uncertain. The CDR3 has 11 amino acids. V lost 6 bases to trimming and J lost 10 bases, with 12 bases between them. Per germline, CDR1 WSHSY and CDR2 SAAADI. The CDR3 DNA sequence: TGCGCCAGCAGATCCTCCTGGGGAGCTTTCTTT. It specifies CASRSSWGAFF.

In its sample, this clonotype was seen many times. The gene calls are TRBV12-3 or TRBV12-4 and TRBJ1-1; 8 nucleotides agree with TRBD1. The CDR3 spans 15 residues. J lost 5 bases, V lost 5 bases, and 10 bases had no gene match. The CDR3 protein is CASSTIRQGSTEAFF. The CDR3 nucleotides are TGTGCCAGCAGTACTATACGACAGGGGTCGACTGAAGCTTTCTTT.

This clonotype was seen repeatedly, ten times or more. The V and J genes are TRBV2 and TRBJ2-7; 7 bases agree with TRBD2. The CDR3 loop spans 15 amino acids. Germline loops: CDR1 SNHLY, CDR2 FYNNEI. V was pared by 7 bases and J by 5 bases, with 14 bases of the junction left unmatched. CDR3 in amino acids: CASMRFTGGVDEQYF. CDR3 bases: TGTGCCAGCATGAGGTTTACGGGAGGCGTAGACGAGCAGTACTTC.

This clonotype has more than one count but fewer than ten. Here the CDR3 reads CASSLFMGHEQYF. The CDR3 DNA follows: TGTGCCAGCAGTTTATTTATGGGCCACGAGCAGTACTTC. This rearrangement joins TRBV27 to TRBJ2-7, with D uncertain. V gave up 1 base and J gave up 5 bases, with 9 bases separating them. This CDR3 region has 13 residues. CDR1 and CDR2 (germline): MNHEY, SMNVEV (reference sequence).

This clonotype was observed at least ten times. The V call is TRBV28, the J call TRBJ2-7; D not certain. The V end lost 2 bases, the J end lost 3 bases, and 5 bases lay between the germline ends. The CDR3 runs 12 residues. From germline, CDR1 is MDHEN and CDR2 SYDVKM. The CDR3 loop reads CASSLVRYEQYF. Written as DNA, the CDR3 is TGTGCCAGCAGTTTAGTCCGCTACGAGCAGTACTTC. Combining the CDR3 with reference TRBV28 and TRBJ2-7 gives the whole variable domain DVKVTQSSRYLVKRTGEKVFLECVQDMDHENMFWYRQDPGLGLRLIYFSYDVKMKEKGDIPEGYSVSREKKERFSLILESASTNQTSMYLCASSLVRYEQYFGPGTRLTVT.

In its sample, this clonotype was seen a few times. This may be a read error: a much more frequent sequence differs by one nucleotide. The V call is TRBV20-1, the J call TRBJ2-1; a possible D gene is TRBD2 (6 bases). The J call may be in error: the DNA end matches TRBJ2-7 better. The CDR3 is made up of 17 amino acids. The germline CDR1 and CDR2 sequences are DFQATT and SNEGSKA (reference sequence). The CDR3 protein is CSARWSSGLALGNEQYF. The CDR3 DNA sequence: TGCAGTGCTAGATGGTCAAGCGGGCTAGCGTTGGGGAATGAGCAGTACTTC.

In its sample, this clonotype was seen a few times. The rearrangement links TRBV4-1 to TRBJ1-2; D gene unclear. CDR1 and CDR2 (germline): MGHRA, YSYEKL. V lost 2 bases to trimming and J lost 2 bases, with 6 bases between them. This CDR3 is built from 13 residues. CDR3 residues: CASSQLKNYGYTF. CDR3 nucleotides: TGCGCCAGCAGCCAATTGAAGAACTATGGCTACACCTTC.

This clonotype was found many times. The V and J genes are TRBV18 and TRBJ2-1; TRBD2 aligns across 8 bases. The ends lost 3 bases at V and 8 bases at J; junction bases unmatched: 6. The CDR3 contains 14 residues. Per the germline V gene, CDR1 is KGHSH and CDR2 is LQKENI. For the CDR3, the DNA is TGTGCCAGCTCACCCCCAGCGGGAGTGGATGAGCAGTTCTTC. It yields the protein CASSPPAGVDEQFF.

This clonotype was observed many times. The chain links TRBV10-3 to TRBJ1-1; 10 nucleotides agree with TRBD1. Germline V gives CDR1 ENHRY, CDR2 SYGVKD. V trimming: 5 bases; J trimming: 0 bases; junction bases outside the gene matches: 6. The CDR3 extends over 16 amino acids. The CDR3 reads CAISTGTGALNTEAFF. The CDR3 region has the DNA TGTGCCATCAGTACCGGGACAGGGGCTCTGAACACTGAAGCTTTCTTT.

In its sample, this clonotype was seen a few times. J is TRBJ2-1 and V is TRBV6-1, with TRBD2 identical over 7 bases. The junction had 13 bases not matched to a gene; V was cut back by 6 bases and J by 8 bases. Germline-derived CDR1 and CDR2 are MNHNS and SASEGT. The CDR3 is made up of 15 amino acids. Here the CDR3 reads CASRPLGLVGDEQFF. The CDR3 nucleotides are TGTGCCAGCAGACCGCTTGGACTAGTTGGCGATGAGCAGTTCTTC.

This chain connects TRBV11-1 to TRBJ2-3; 8 positions agree with TRBD1. Germline loops: CDR1 SGHAT, CDR2 FQDESV (reference sequence). The junction had 15 bases not matched to a gene; V was cut back by 5 bases and J by 5 bases. This CDR3 contains 17 residues. In DNA form, the CDR3 reads TGTGCCAGCAGCCAGCGCGACAGGGGAAGATTGGGAGATACGCAGTATTTT. Amino acids: CASSQRDRGRLGDTQYF. Using reference TRBV11-1 and TRBJ2-3 for the parts outside the CDR3, the full variable domain is EAEVAQSPRYKITEKSQAVAFWCDPISGHATLYWYRQILGQGPELLVQFQDESVVDDSQLPKDRFSAERLKGVDSTLKIQPAELGDSAMYLCASSQRDRGRLGDTQYFGPGTRLTVL.

This clonotype was seen a handful of times. The gene calls are TRBV4-1 and TRBJ2-1; 14 nucleotides line up with TRBD2. Germline assignment: CDR1 MGHRA and CDR2 YSYEKL. The ends lost 4 bases at V and 9 bases at J; junction bases unmatched: 8. CDR3 length equals 16 residues. CDR3 in amino acids: CASSPLGLAGVGEQFF. The CDR3 bases are TGCGCCAGCAGCCCTTTGGGACTAGCGGGAGTAGGTGAGCAGTTCTTC.

The chain couples TRBV4-1 to TRBJ2-1, with 9 bases fitting TRBD1. The CDR3 consists of 15 residues. The V gene end was trimmed by 3 bases and the J gene end by 8 bases; junction bases not matched to a gene: 8. In germline, CDR1 is MGHRA, CDR2 YSYEKL. CDR3 sequence reads: CASSHGDREWDEQFF. The DNA of the CDR3 is TGCGCCAGCAGCCATGGGGACAGGGAATGGGATGAGCAGTTCTTC.

This clonotype was observed many times. The chain is built from TRBV7-8 and TRBJ2-7, with TRBD1 matching 7 bases. Trimming cost V 2 bases and J 3 bases; bases outside gene matches: 4. CDR1 SGHVS and CDR2 FQNEAQ come from the germline V gene. The CDR3 runs to 14 residues. In nucleotides, the CDR3 is TGTGCCAGCAGCTTACCCGGGACAGACTACGAGCAGTACTTC. Its protein product is CASSLPGTDYEQYF.

This clonotype was seen repeatedly, ten times or more. V and J are TRBV11-2 and TRBJ2-7, with D perhaps TRBD2 (6 bases). There are 15 residues in the CDR3. Germline CDR1 and CDR2: SGHAT and FQNNGV. The V end lost 2 bases, the J end lost 5 bases, and 16 bases lay between the germline ends. The CDR3 nucleotides are TGTGCCAGCAGCTTAAGGAGGGAAGGGCTAGACGAGCAGTACTTC. Translated: CASSLRREGLDEQYF. The full variable domain, with the rest looked up from reference TRBV11-2 and TRBJ2-7, is EAGVAQSPRYKIIEKRQSVAFWCNPISGHATLYWYQQILGQGPKLLIQFQNNGVVDDSQLPKDRFSAERLKGVDSTLKIQPAKLEDSAVYLCASSLRREGLDEQYFGPGTRLTVT.

The table lists this clonotype with many counts. The chain links TRBV28 to TRBJ1-2, with D unclear. CDR3 length: 14 residues. The V gene lost 5 bases and the J gene lost 4 bases, with 14 bases spanning the gap. Germline V gene sequence: CDR1 MDHEN, CDR2 SYDVKM. The CDR3 DNA sequence: TGTGCCAGCAGTCCCCTTACAGAGGTCTATGGCTACACCTTC. It translates to CASSPLTEVYGYTF.

This clonotype appeared a few times. V and J are TRBV7-2 and TRBJ2-7; perhaps TRBD1 as D (5 bases). V was cut by 5 bases and J by 3 bases, with 17 bases left in between. The germline V gene encodes CDR1 SGHTA and CDR2 FQGNSA. The length of the CDR3 is 15 residues. The CDR3 DNA is TGTGCCAGCAGCCAAGGGATAGACAGAAGCTACGAGCAGTACTTC. Its translation is CASSQGIDRSYEQYF.

This clonotype was found many times. The rearrangement uses TRBV6-5 and TRBJ2-7; D not certain. Between the trimmed V and J ends, which lost 1 base and 7 bases, there was a span of 20 bases. Per germline, CDR1 MNHEY and CDR2 SVGAGI. This CDR3 is 16 amino acids long. The CDR3 DNA is TGTGCCAGCAGTTACTTCTCCCGGAGCACCGGAGAGGAGCAGTACTTC. It is translated as CASSYFSRSTGEEQYF.

In this sample, this clonotype turned up a few times. The chain employs TRBV18 and TRBJ2-7; TRBD1 aligns across 7 bases. The germline CDR1 and CDR2 sequences are KGHSH and LQKENI. The ends lost 2 bases at V and 5 bases at J; junction bases unmatched: 9. The CDR3 runs 15 residues. The CDR3 sequence is CASSPETRGLDEQYF. The CDR3 coding sequence is TGTGCCAGCTCACCAGAAACCAGGGGGTTGGACGAGCAGTACTTC.

This clonotype showed up just a few times. The chain joins TRBV4-1 to TRBJ2-1; D gene unclear. Germline V gene data show CDR1 as MGHRA and CDR2 as YSYEKL. Deletions cut 0 bases from V and 3 bases from J, with 9 bases between. This CDR3 region has 15 residues. This chain's CDR3 is CASSQDRDFYNEQFF. The CDR3 nucleotides read TGCGCCAGCAGCCAAGATAGAGACTTCTACAATGAGCAGTTCTTC.

V gene TRBV6-1 combines with J gene TRBJ1-5, with D possibly being TRBD1 (5 bases). The CDR3 loop spans 15 amino acids. V dropped 2 bases and J dropped 1 base, with 9 bases sitting between them. Germline values: CDR1 MNHNS, CDR2 SASEGT. This CDR3 is CASSEYWGSNQPQHF. In DNA form, the CDR3 reads TGTGCCAGCAGTGAATATTGGGGCAGCAATCAGCCCCAGCATTTT.